A selection of T cell receptor beta chains follows, all from one sample in a study of Ad26.COV2.S vaccination and SARS-CoV-2 variants. The assay was immunoSEQ multiplex PCR, and TCRdb's table has in-frame clones only and misses some. Among 300,000 to 350,000 clones listed, 70% to 90% were seen once. The sample was peripheral blood, taken in a trial of Ad26.COV2.S vaccine versus placebo. These TCRs come from a person aged 18 to 59 who received the Ad26.COV2.S COVID-19 vaccine or a placebo. Both conserved end residues are part of each CDR3. D genes are given only for firm matches. Clone size is given for some rows only: seen once, a few or many times, or a class if the clone is expanded.

TRBV7-2	-	TRBJ1-4	-	CASSSQATNEKLFF	TGTGCCAGCAGCTCACAGGCAACTAATGAAAAACTGTTTTTT
TRBV28	-	TRBJ1-5	few	CASRDLTANQPQHF	TGTGCCAGCAGGGACCTGACAGCAAATCAGCCCCAGCATTTT
TRBV5-1	-	TRBJ2-3	-	CASSPVGQMYTDTQYF	TGCGCCAGCAGCCCGGTGGGACAAATGTATACAGATACGCAGTATTTT
TRBV28	TRBD1	TRBJ1-1	-	CASRQGVIGTEAFF	TGTGCCAGCAGACAGGGGGTAATTGGAACTGAAGCTTTCTTT
TRBV4-2	-	TRBJ2-1	-	CASSQGGGGAEQFF	TGTGCCAGCAGCCAAGGAGGAGGAGGGGCCGAGCAGTTCTTC
TRBV5-1	TRBD1	TRBJ2-7	once	CASSHSPGTGQYEQYF	TGCGCCAGCAGCCATAGCCCCGGGACAGGGCAATACGAGCAGTACTTC
TRBV19	TRBD1	TRBJ1-6	-	CASSISTGDNSPLHF	TGTGCCAGTAGTATCAGCACAGGGGATAATTCACCCCTCCACTTT
TRBV21-1	-	TRBJ1-2	-	CASSRWAARPFNYGYTF	TGTGCCAGCAGCAGGTGGGCAGCCCGCCCGTTTAACTATGGCTACACCTTC
TRBV7-9	-	TRBJ1-3	-	CASSLRQSVGNTIYF	TGTGCCAGCAGCTTGCGACAGAGTGTCGGAAACACCATATATTTT
TRBV19	-	TRBJ2-1	once	CASSIGGTEQFF	TGTGCCAGTAGTATAGGGGGTACTGAGCAGTTCTTC
TRBV5-5	-	TRBJ1-2	-	CASSLAGLSLTYGYTF	TGTGCCAGCAGCTTGGCCGGTCTGAGTTTAACCTATGGCTACACCTTC
TRBV4-1	TRBD1	TRBJ2-5	-	CASSRGTGGMETQYF	TGCGCCAGCAGCCGAGGGACAGGGGGCATGGAGACCCAGTACTTC
TRBV28	TRBD1	TRBJ2-3	-	CASSLGTGIADTQYF	TGTGCCAGCAGTTTGGGGACAGGGATCGCAGATACGCAGTATTTT
TRBV2	-	TRBJ1-5	once	CASSEEGLASQPQHF	TGTGCCAGCAGTGAGGAGGGCCTCGCATCTCAGCCCCAGCATTTT
TRBV3-1/TRBV3-2	TRBD2	TRBJ2-5	-	CASSSPGTTQETQYF	TGTGCCAGCAGCTCTCCCGGGACTACCCAAGAGACCCAGTACTTC
TRBV5-4	-	TRBJ2-7	-	CASSLPGMRYEQYF	TGTGCCAGCAGCTTGCCAGGGATGAGGTACGAGCAGTACTTC
TRBV6-6	-	TRBJ1-2	-	CASSNRVRDGYTF	TGTGCCAGCAGTAACAGGGTACGTGATGGCTACACCTTC
TRBV27	-	TRBJ1-1	-	CAPRGGPGEAFF	TGTGCCCCCCGAGGGGGGCCGGGTGAAGCTTTCTTT
TRBV28	TRBD1	TRBJ1-2	-	CATGDRGYGYTF	TGTGCCACCGGAGACAGGGGTTATGGCTACACCTTC
TRBV29-1	TRBD1	TRBJ1-2	once	CSVAGTAWYGYTF	TGCAGCGTTGCAGGGACAGCGTGGTATGGCTACACCTTC
TRBV30	TRBD2	TRBJ2-2	-	CAWRMAGGQWELFF	TGTGCCTGGAGAATGGCGGGGGGGCAATGGGAGCTGTTTTTT
TRBV6-5	-	TRBJ1-4	few	CASSPGRLTNEKLFF	TGTGCCAGCAGTCCTGGACGGTTAACTAATGAAAAACTGTTTTTT
TRBV2	-	TRBJ2-1	-	CASREYNEQFF	TGTGCCAGCAGGGAGTACAATGAGCAGTTCTTC
TRBV2	TRBD1	TRBJ1-1	-	CASSATGSAEAFF	TGTGCCAGCAGCGCGACAGGGTCGGCTGAAGCTTTCTTT
TRBV6-6	-	TRBJ2-7	once	CASSTVGGGHDEQYF	TGTGCCAGCAGTACCGTGGGGGGGGGCCACGACGAGCAGTACTTC
TRBV5-6	-	TRBJ1-1	-	CASTFPAGTEAFF	TGTGCCAGCACCTTCCCGGCGGGGACTGAAGCTTTCTTT
TRBV7-3	-	TRBJ2-1	-	CASSQGGTAYNEQFF	TGTGCCAGCAGCCAGGGAGGGACAGCCTACAATGAGCAGTTCTTC
TRBV7-8	-	TRBJ2-7	-	CASSQGSYEQYF	TGTGCCAGCAGCCAGGGGTCCTACGAGCAGTACTTC
TRBV12-3/TRBV12-4	-	TRBJ1-2	-	CASSPRQPGYTF	TGTGCCAGCAGTCCCCGGCAGCCTGGCTACACCTTC
TRBV19	-	TRBJ1-5	-	CASSIRAAIQHF	TGTGCCAGTAGTATCCGGGCCGCAATTCAGCATTTT
TRBV7-9	-	TRBJ2-7	once	CASSLPGSYEQYF	TGTGCCAGCAGCCTTCCAGGCTCCTACGAGCAGTACTTC
TRBV7-8	-	TRBJ1-2	-	CASSLDSFNYGYTF	TGTGCCAGCAGCCTGGACAGCTTTAACTATGGCTACACCTTC
TRBV7-9	-	TRBJ1-2	-	CASSSQGTGYGYTF	TGTGCCAGCAGCTCCCAAGGGACGGGCTATGGCTACACCTTC
TRBV2	-	TRBJ2-2	-	CASSVTETLTNTGELFF	TGTGCCAGCAGTGTCACGGAGACACTAACGAACACCGGGGAGCTGTTTTTT
TRBV24-1	-	TRBJ2-6	-	CATSETFGANVLTF	TGTGCCACCAGTGAGACGTTTGGGGCCAACGTCCTGACTTTC
TRBV14	-	TRBJ1-6	-	CASSQGRNSPLHF	TGTGCCAGCAGCCAAGGTCGAAATTCACCCCTCCACTTT
TRBV5-1	TRBD1	TRBJ1-2	-	CASSRGQGKANYGYTF	TGCGCCAGCAGCAGGGGACAGGGTAAAGCTAACTATGGCTACACCTTC
TRBV28	TRBD1	TRBJ1-1	once	CASIMTGGETEAFF	TGTGCCAGCATTATGACAGGGGGCGAAACTGAAGCTTTCTTT
TRBV29-1	-	TRBJ1-2	-	CSGAYGGEGYTF	TGCAGCGGGGCCTACGGGGGCGAAGGCTACACCTTC
TRBV19	TRBD2	TRBJ2-1	few	CASSPYSGGALNEQFF	TGTGCCAGTAGTCCTTATAGCGGGGGGGCCTTAAATGAGCAGTTCTTC
TRBV5-1	TRBD1	TRBJ1-1	-	CASRAEGANTEAFF	TGCGCCAGCAGGGCCGAGGGGGCCAACACTGAAGCTTTCTTT
TRBV10-3	-	TRBJ2-4	-	CAISDRGMVQNIQYF	TGTGCCATCAGTGATCGGGGGATGGTCCAGAACATTCAGTACTTC
TRBV11-2	TRBD2	TRBJ2-2	-	CASSPGTSYTGELFF	TGTGCCAGCAGCCCCGGGACTAGCTATACCGGGGAGCTGTTTTTT
TRBV19	-	TRBJ2-7	-	CASTEAAGLEQYF	TGTGCCAGTACCGAGGCGGCAGGACTCGAGCAGTACTTC
TRBV12-3/TRBV12-4	-	TRBJ2-1	once	CASRSDDGREQFF	TGTGCCAGCAGATCCGACGACGGGCGGGAGCAGTTCTTC
TRBV28	TRBD1	TRBJ2-3	-	CASSFHQLGGQGPRSGTDTQYF	TGTGCCAGCAGTTTTCATCAACTTGGCGGACAGGGACCCCGTTCTGGCACAGATACGCAGTATTTT
TRBV24-1	-	TRBJ1-2	-	CATRSSDSIYGYTF	TGTGCCACCAGGTCCTCCGACAGTATCTATGGCTACACCTTC
TRBV2	-	TRBJ2-7	few	CASGRGGSESYEQYF	TGTGCCAGCGGAAGGGGTGGGTCCGAGTCCTACGAGCAGTACTTC
TRBV6-5	-	TRBJ1-2	few	CASSLGASNYGYTF	TGTGCCAGCAGCCTGGGGGCTTCTAACTATGGCTACACCTTC
TRBV12-3/TRBV12-4	-	TRBJ2-7	few	CASSGSLYEQYF	TGTGCCAGCAGCGGTTCGTTGTACGAGCAGTACTTC
TRBV25-1	-	TRBJ1-5	-	CASSPNLGTTNQPQHF	TGTGCCAGCAGCCCCAACCTCGGGACCACCAATCAGCCCCAGCATTTT
TRBV4-1	-	TRBJ2-7	-	CASSQVSDSSYEQYF	TGCGCCAGCAGCCAAGTGTCAGATAGCTCCTACGAGCAGTACTTC
TRBV19	-	TRBJ2-2	once	CASSIGQDTGELFF	TGTGCCAGTAGTATAGGACAGGACACCGGGGAGCTGTTTTTT
TRBV11-3	-	TRBJ1-1	-	CASSRVRGTEAFF	TGTGCCAGCAGCCGCGTGCGGGGCACTGAAGCTTTCTTT